The 6 T cell receptor beta chains below all came from one sample that was sequenced in a study of regulatory T cells in long-lasting Graves disease. Investigators prepared the TCR beta libraries by applying iRepertoire HTBI primers and Arm-PCR of CDR3 regions. TCRdb re-derived calls from the multiplex PCR reads in MiXCR, one entry per CDR3 protein. Of 400,000 to 650,000 distinct CDR3 sequences listed, about 16% are singletons. Time point reported: newly diagnosed GD, antithyroid drugs for less than 3 months. The TCR library was made from RNA extracted from PBMCs. The sample was also linked to a second study, of T cells in Graves' hyperthyroidism and ophthalmopathy.

Sequencing used peripheral blood mononuclear cells (PBMCs), obtained at new diagnosis, from a patient treated with antithyroid drugs. These receptors were collected from a woman aged 40-65 years with Graves disease.

This clonotype was seen more than once but under ten times. The rearrangement uses TRBV7-2 and TRBJ1-5; the D gene is possibly TRBD1 (6 bases). The CDR3 length is 13 residues. Germline assignment: CDR1 SGHTA and CDR2 FQGNSA. Trimming removed 8 bases at V and 3 bases at J, with 11 bases between. The chain's CDR3 is CASGGQTNQPQHF. CDR3 in DNA: TGTGCCAGCGGCGGACAGACCAATCAGCCCCAGCATTTT. Using reference TRBV7-2 and TRBJ1-5 for the parts outside the CDR3, the full variable domain is GAGVSQSPSNKVTEKGKDVELRCDPISGHTALYWYRQSLGQGLEFLIYFQGNSAPDKSGLPSDRFSAERTGGSVSTLTIQRTQQEDSAVYLCASGGQTNQPQHFGDGTRLSIL.

This clonotype has at least ten counts. At one boundary the junction diverges from the germline segment, which might be a read error. The chain carries TRBV5-1 and TRBJ2-7, with D possibly matching TRBD2 (6 bases). This CDR3 is built from 13 residues. Germline V gives CDR1 SGHRS, CDR2 YFSETQ. The CDR3 here is CASSLGGDYEQYF. CDR3 in DNA: TGTGCCAGCAGCTTAGGCGGGGACTACGAGCAGTACTTC.

The chain couples TRBV24-1 to TRBJ2-6; 8 positions agree with TRBD1. The length of the CDR3 is 18 residues. Germline V CDR1 and CDR2: KGHDR, SFDVKD. V lost 7 bases and J lost 4; bases outside the gene matches: 14. The DNA of the CDR3 is TGTGCCACCAGCCCCACCGGACAGGGATTAGTCGGGGCCAACGTCCTGACTTTC. Its translation is CATSPTGQGLVGANVLTF.

V usage is TRBV5-5 and J usage is TRBJ1-4; no firm D call. The CDR3 is made up of 13 amino acids. The germline CDR1 and CDR2 sequences are SGHKS and YYEKEE (reference sequence). Trimming removed 0 bases at V and 8 bases at J, with 8 bases between. The CDR3 sequence is CASSLGHGEKLFF. The CDR3 region has the DNA TGTGCCAGCAGCTTGGGGCATGGGGAAAAACTGTTTTTT.

This clonotype was recorded a few times. The rearrangement links TRBV19 to TRBJ2-1; 7 bases are a match to TRBD1. From germline, CDR1 is LNHDA and CDR2 SQIVND (reference sequence). This CDR3 is 11 amino acids long. The J segment lost 12 bases and the V segment lost 5 bases, leaving 4 bases of the junction unmatched. The CDR3 DNA reads TGTGCCAGTAGTGTCCGGGACAGGCAGTTCTTC. Protein: CASSVRDRQFF.

This clonotype occurred a few times. V gene TRBV6-1 combines with J gene TRBJ2-7; unclear D gene. Trimming removed 5 bases at V and 2 bases at J, with 7 bases between. Germline V CDR1 and CDR2: MNHNS, SASEGT. The CDR3 loop spans 12 amino acids. This CDR3 is CASSHDTYEQYF. As DNA, the CDR3 is TGTGCCAGCAGTCACGACACCTACGAGCAGTACTTC.